The source of this T cell receptor (beta chain) is a study of blood T cells in healthy people across ages (dated by TCRdb to the mid-2010s). Context from the whole study: In model experiments, template switching captured about one uniquely barcoded TCR beta cDNA molecule for every two T cells. Age-related changes in TCR beta repertoire diversity were measured in the study by deep sequencing normalized with unique cDNA molecular identifiers. The donors were split into four age groups: young (average around 17 years), middle-aged (nearly 40), aged (around 67) and long-lived (about 74). To avoid experimental bias, donors of different ages were spread randomly across the sequencing lanes. Two additional independent replicas of 1 million unique cDNA reads from the same blood draw were analyzed for two donors (one aged 18 to 29 and one aged 80 or older). Results the study describes overall, beyond this receptor: Compared with the aged group, the long-lived group had more naive CD4+ T cells, fewer expanded clones and increased TCR diversity, suggesting age selection. The CMV infection status of donors was not known, potentially confounding age-related changes in expanded clonotypes. Bulk unsorted PBMC profiling prevented conclusive comparison of naive and antigen-experienced compartments. A strong correlation was found between observed TCR beta diversity and the percentage of naive T cells measured by flow cytometry. As age increased, observed TCR beta diversity per million T cells dropped in a roughly linear way, and a significant reduction was already evident by age 40. Estimates of total diversity based on one million sequenced T cells were considered lower bounds and underestimates.

Sequences SGHTA (CDR1) and FQGNSA (CDR2) are obtained from the germline V gene. V sheds 5 bases and J sheds 5 bases, leaving 12 bases between their ends. Counted from cysteine to phenylalanine, this CDR3 has 13 amino acids. CDR3 DNA only is kept here, 39 bases in frame from base 1. Donors were 39 systemically healthy Caucasian individuals from Russia aged roughly 6 to 95 years. About 9.8 milliliters of peripheral blood were drawn from each donor into EDTA-treated Vacutainer tubes. Ficoll-Paque density-gradient centrifugation was used to isolate PBMCs, with at least 6.5 million per sample. Total RNA, at least 6 micrograms per sample, was extracted from PBMCs with Trizol reagent. For every donor, flow cytometry on a PBMC aliquot measured the percentage of naive CD45RAhigh/CD27high T cells. Note on this clonotype: Which antigen it targets is not known. The record has no base qualities; no much larger clone is one base away.

The library was obtained by 5' RACE. The sequencer was an Illumina HiSeq 2500. The second PCR ran for roughly 7 to 12 cycles and used a J-beta primer mix along with a sample-barcoded 5' primer. Each TCR beta cDNA molecule received a unique molecular identifier from a template-switch 5' adaptor carrying 12 random nucleotides. Each sample yielded at least 2.5 million CDR3-containing paired-end reads. First-strand cDNA synthesis was performed from all RNA using the Mint cDNA synthesis kit, with priming by a TRBC-specific oligonucleotide. All cDNA was treated with uracil-DNA glycosylase and then went through a first 18-cycle PCR with the universal primers M1SS and BC2_uni_R. In the authors' own workflow: Normalization of each sample was performed by random selection of 1 million high-quality reads, each carrying a distinct molecular identifier. Reads with shared molecular identifiers were discarded instead of being binned into consensus sequences. MiTCR, run with a Q25 quality threshold and the strictest error-elimination algorithm, handled CDR3 identification, clonotype clustering and error correction. A nonparametric unseen species model with Euler transformation was used to estimate a lower bound on total TCR beta diversity. TCRdb handled the public reads itself, with Q25 trimming in fastp and clone calling in MiXCR, and kept productive beta chains. Records with the same CDR3 protein are collapsed into one entry carrying the most frequent genes and DNA. These V and J calls rely on TCRdb rather than the paper's analysis. The sample data list 1.2 million to 1.5 million distinct CDR3 sequences, and 55% to 75% of these were observed just once. The top ten constitute roughly 6.3% of the sample.

The sample taken for sequencing was blood. The chain is encoded by TRBV7-2 joined to TRBJ1-2; no D gene can be assigned with confidence. The receptor was isolated from a man between 18 and 29 years old in good health. The CDR3 corresponds to CASSQEMVYGYTF. The nucleotide sequence is TGTGCCAGCAGCCAGGAGATGGTTTATGGCTACACCTTC.